Listed below are T cell receptor beta chains from one sample, sequenced in a study of regulatory T cells in long-lasting Graves disease. TCRdb called the multiplex PCR reads again in MiXCR, with one record for every CDR3 protein. The top ten hold 15% to 20% of the sample, which has 350,000 to 450,000 distinct CDR3 sequences, 15% seen once. The sample was also reused in another study, on T cells in Graves' hyperthyroidism and ophthalmopathy.

The sequenced sample was peripheral blood mononuclear cells (PBMCs), obtained at new diagnosis, from a patient treated with antithyroid drugs. The receptor source for this set is a woman in her 30s with Graves disease. Each CDR3 is given with its conserved first and last residue. The D gene is left open where the match is weak. Clone size appears in some rows only: once, few, many, or a class for an expanded clone.

j_gene	len	d_gene	v_gene	abundance	CDR3aa	CDR3nt
TRBJ2-7	15	-	TRBV2	many	CASSWGTTDAYEQYF	TGTGCCAGCAGTTGGGGAACGACAGACGCCTACGAGCAGTACTTC
TRBJ1-2	17	-	TRBV28	many	CASSPPAPGLANYGYTF	TGTGCCAGCAGTCCCCCGGCACCTGGGCTGGCTAACTATGGCTACACCTTC
TRBJ2-7	15	-	TRBV12-3/TRBV12-4	many	CASSLVPSDSYEQYF	TGTGCCAGCAGTTTAGTTCCGTCGGACTCCTACGAGCAGTACTTC
TRBJ2-7	15	TRBD1	TRBV27	-	CASSLFLGGPHEQYF	TGTGCCAGCAGTTTATTTCTAGGGGGCCCTCACGAGCAGTACTTC
TRBJ1-5	14	TRBD1	TRBV6-1	-	CASSTYRGKQPQHF	TGTGCCAGCAGTACCTACAGGGGGAAACAGCCCCAGCATTTT
TRBJ2-3	11	-	TRBV20-1	-	CSANDGDTQYF	TGCAGTGCGAATGATGGAGATACGCAGTATTTT
TRBJ1-1	15	-	TRBV4-1	few	CASSQGLQGSTEAFF	TGCGCCAGCAGCCAAGGTCTACAGGGTTCCACTGAAGCTTTCTTT
TRBJ1-6	14	-	TRBV20-1	many	CSARIQGDNSPLHF	TGCAGTGCTAGAATTCAGGGTGACAATTCACCCCTCCACTTT
TRBJ1-2	11	-	TRBV30	-	CAWSRDRGYTF	TGTGCCTGGAGCCGGGACCGGGGCTACACCTTC
TRBJ1-5	17	-	TRBV27	many	CASSRRTASISNQPQHF	TGTGCCAGCAGTCGACGGACAGCTTCAATTAGCAATCAGCCCCAGCATTTT
TRBJ1-5	12	-	TRBV5-5	-	CASSIPPAAQHF	TGTGCCAGCAGCATACCACCCGCGGCCCAGCATTTT
TRBJ2-7	15	-	TRBV20-1	many	CSARLSGTVYYEQYF	TGCAGTGCTAGACTTAGCGGGACAGTCTACTACGAGCAGTACTTC
TRBJ2-1	15	-	TRBV30	-	CAWSPYLATYNEQFF	TGTGCCTGGAGTCCCTATCTCGCGACTTACAATGAGCAGTTCTTC
TRBJ1-4	14	-	TRBV11-1	many	CASSFADGNEKLFF	TGTGCCAGCAGCTTTGCGGACGGTAATGAAAAACTGTTTTTT
TRBJ1-2	15	-	TRBV5-8	many	CASTMTHGDGYGYTF	TGTGCCAGCACCATGACTCATGGGGACGGCTATGGCTACACCTTC
TRBJ2-3	14	-	TRBV12-5	-	CASGLPRDPDTQYF	TGTGCTAGTGGTTTACCCCGGGACCCAGATACGCAGTATTTT
TRBJ2-1	12	-	TRBV20-1	few	CSASGMGDEQFF	TGCAGTGCTAGCGGGATGGGGGATGAGCAGTTCTTC
TRBJ2-2	14	-	TRBV30	many	CAWSGTRKTGELFF	TGTGCCTGGAGTGGGACACGGAAAACCGGGGAGCTGTTTTTT
TRBJ2-7	15	TRBD1	TRBV27	many	CASSARGTGVYEQYF	TGTGCCAGCAGTGCAAGAGGGACAGGCGTTTACGAGCAGTACTTC
TRBJ2-1	17	TRBD2	TRBV20-1	few	CSATHARGGRTIFEQFF	TGCAGTGCTACGCACGCACGGGGGGGGAGAACCATATTTGAGCAGTTCTTC
TRBJ1-1	13	-	TRBV24-1	-	CATSEAANTEAFF	TGTGCCACCAGTGAGGCAGCCAACACTGAAGCTTTCTTT
TRBJ2-5	11	-	TRBV20-1	many	CSARVGETQYF	TGCAGTGCTAGAGTGGGCGAGACCCAGTACTTC
TRBJ2-5	15	-	TRBV6-2/TRBV6-3	many	CASLRGDRIQETQYF	TGTGCCAGCTTAAGGGGGGACCGGATCCAAGAGACCCAGTACTTC
TRBJ1-4	14	TRBD1	TRBV20-1	few	CSASPKTGQEKLFF	TGCAGTGCTAGCCCAAAGACAGGGCAGGAAAAACTGTTTTTT
TRBJ2-3	16	TRBD2	TRBV30	few	CAWSALGAGVTDTQYF	TGTGCCTGGAGTGCACTCGGGGCGGGAGTCACAGATACGCAGTATTTT
TRBJ1-5	17	-	TRBV19	few	CASTLSTGRRRDQPQHF	TGTGCCAGTACCCTTTCCACGGGGAGGAGGCGAGATCAGCCCCAGCATTTT
TRBJ1-6	11	-	TRBV2	many	CASSVSGPLHF	TGTGCCAGCAGTGTTTCCGGGCCCCTCCACTTT
TRBJ2-7	16	-	TRBV28	many	CASSARTEANYSEQYF	TGTGCCAGCAGTGCCCGGACGGAGGCTAATTATAGCGAGCAGTACTTC
TRBJ2-3	13	-	TRBV25-1	few	CASSEGGTDTQYF	TGTGCCAGCAGTGAAGGAGGCACAGATACGCAGTATTTT
TRBJ2-7	15	TRBD1	TRBV12-3/TRBV12-4	many	CASSVRGQGVYEQYF	TGTGCCAGCAGTGTACGGGGACAGGGAGTATACGAGCAGTACTTC
TRBJ2-7	14	-	TRBV4-1	few	CASSQARGTYEQYF	TGCGCCAGCAGCCAAGCTAGGGGGACCTACGAGCAGTACTTC
TRBJ2-7	15	-	TRBV9	-	CASSVGVGGTYEQYF	TGTGCCAGCAGCGTAGGGGTTGGGGGAACCTACGAGCAGTACTTC
TRBJ2-1	17	TRBD2	TRBV10-2	many	CASSESELAGGPNEQFF	TGCGCCAGCAGTGAGTCGGAACTAGCGGGAGGGCCCAATGAGCAGTTCTTC